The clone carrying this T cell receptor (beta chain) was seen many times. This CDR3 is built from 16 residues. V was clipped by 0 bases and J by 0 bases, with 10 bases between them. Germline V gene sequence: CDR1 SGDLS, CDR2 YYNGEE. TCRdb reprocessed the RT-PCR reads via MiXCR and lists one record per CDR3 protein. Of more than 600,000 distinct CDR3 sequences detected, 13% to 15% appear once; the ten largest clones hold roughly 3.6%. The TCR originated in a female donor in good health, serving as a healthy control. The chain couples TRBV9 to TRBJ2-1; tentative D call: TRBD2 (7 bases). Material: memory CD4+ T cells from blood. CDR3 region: CASSVGGGASYNEQFF. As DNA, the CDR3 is TGTGCCAGCAGCGTAGGTGGGGGGGCCTCCTACAATGAGCAGTTCTTC.